This T cell receptor beta chain originates from a study of blood T cell repertoires in COVID-19. As for the study in general: COVID-19 samples, acute and convalescent, were from the United States, Italy and Spain.

The CDR3 sequence is 12 residues long. V was clipped by 8 bases and J by 8 bases, with 18 bases between them. Germline lookup yields CDR1 SQVTM and CDR2 ANQGSEA. Sequenced by immunoSEQ multiplex PCR; TCRdb stores in-frame clones only, minus some. The top ten clones hold 11% to 15% of a sample with about 160,000 clones, about four fifths of them seen once. The material sequenced was peripheral blood. This clonotype was sampled from a woman older than 75 with acute or convalescent COVID-19. V usage is TRBV29-1 and J usage is TRBJ1-1; tentatively, D is TRBD1 (5 bases). In DNA form, the CDR3 reads TGCAGCCTCTTCGCCCCCTCAGGGGAAGCTTTCTTT. Translation gives CSLFAPSGEAFF.